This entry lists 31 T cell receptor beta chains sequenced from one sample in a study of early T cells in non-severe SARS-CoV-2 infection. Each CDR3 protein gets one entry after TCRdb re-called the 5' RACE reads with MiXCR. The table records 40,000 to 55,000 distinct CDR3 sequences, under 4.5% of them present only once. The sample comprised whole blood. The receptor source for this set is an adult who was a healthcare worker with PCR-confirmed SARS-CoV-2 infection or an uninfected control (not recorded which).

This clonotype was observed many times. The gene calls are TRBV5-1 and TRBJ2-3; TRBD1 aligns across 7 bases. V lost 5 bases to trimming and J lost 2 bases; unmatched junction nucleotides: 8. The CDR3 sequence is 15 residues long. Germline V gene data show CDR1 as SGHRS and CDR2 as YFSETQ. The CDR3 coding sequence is TGCGCCAGCAGTCCCGGGACAGACTTCACAGATACGCAGTATTTT. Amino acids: CASSPGTDFTDTQYF.

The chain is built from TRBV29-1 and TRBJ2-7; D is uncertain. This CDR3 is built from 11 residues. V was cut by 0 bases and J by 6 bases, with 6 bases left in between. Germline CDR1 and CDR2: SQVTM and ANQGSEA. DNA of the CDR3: TGCAGCGTTGAAGACACAGCCGAGCAGTACTTC. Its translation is CSVEDTAEQYF.

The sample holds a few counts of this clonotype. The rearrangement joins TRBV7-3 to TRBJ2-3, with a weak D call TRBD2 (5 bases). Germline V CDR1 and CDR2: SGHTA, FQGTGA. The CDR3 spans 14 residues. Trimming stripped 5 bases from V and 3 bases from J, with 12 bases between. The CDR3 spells CASSPAGGTDTQYF. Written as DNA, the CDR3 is TGTGCCAGCAGCCCCGCGGGCGGGACAGATACGCAGTATTTT. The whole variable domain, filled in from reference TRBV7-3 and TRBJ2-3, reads GAGVSQTPSNKVTEKGKYVELRCDPISGHTALYWYRQSLGQGPEFLIYFQGTGAADDSGLPNDRFFAVRPEGSVSTLKIQRTERGDSAVYLCASSPAGGTDTQYFGPGTRLTVL.

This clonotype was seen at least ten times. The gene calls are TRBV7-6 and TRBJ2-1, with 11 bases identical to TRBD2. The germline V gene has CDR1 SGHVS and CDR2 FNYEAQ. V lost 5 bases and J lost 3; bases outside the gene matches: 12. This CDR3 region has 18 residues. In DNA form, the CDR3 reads TGTGCCAGCAGCCGAAAGTCGACTAGCGGGGACCACTACAATGAGCAGTTCTTC. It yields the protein CASSRKSTSGDHYNEQFF.

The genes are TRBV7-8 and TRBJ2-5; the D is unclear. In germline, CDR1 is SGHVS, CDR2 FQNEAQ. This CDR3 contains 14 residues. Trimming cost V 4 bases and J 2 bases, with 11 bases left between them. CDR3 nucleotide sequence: TGTGCCAGCAGCTCGAGAGTTCTACAAGAGACCCAGTACTTC. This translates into CASSSRVLQETQYF.

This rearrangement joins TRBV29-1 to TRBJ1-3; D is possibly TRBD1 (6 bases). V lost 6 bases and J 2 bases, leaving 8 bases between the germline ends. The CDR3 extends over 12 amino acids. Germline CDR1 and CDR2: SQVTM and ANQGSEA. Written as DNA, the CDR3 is TGCAGCGTCGCAGGGGCTGGAAACACCATATATTTT. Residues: CSVAGAGNTIYF.

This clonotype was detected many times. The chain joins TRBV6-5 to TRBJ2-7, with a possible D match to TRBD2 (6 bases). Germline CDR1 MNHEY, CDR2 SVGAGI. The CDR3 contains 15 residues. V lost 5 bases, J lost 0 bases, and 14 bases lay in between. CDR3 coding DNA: TGTGCCAGCAGTAAACCGGGACTTTCCTCCTACGAGCAGTACTTC. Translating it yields CASSKPGLSSYEQYF.

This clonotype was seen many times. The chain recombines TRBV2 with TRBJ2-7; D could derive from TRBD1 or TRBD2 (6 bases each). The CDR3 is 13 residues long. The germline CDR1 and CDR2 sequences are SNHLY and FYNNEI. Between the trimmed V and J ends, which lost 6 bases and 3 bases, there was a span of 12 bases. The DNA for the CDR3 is TGTGCCAGCAGGGGGGGCGGAGTCTACGAGCAGTACTTC. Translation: CASRGGGVYEQYF.

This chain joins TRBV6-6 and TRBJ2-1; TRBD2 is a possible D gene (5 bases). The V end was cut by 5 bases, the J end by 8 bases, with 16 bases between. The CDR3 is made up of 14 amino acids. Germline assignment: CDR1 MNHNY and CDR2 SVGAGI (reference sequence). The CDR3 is CASSGGLKGHEQFF. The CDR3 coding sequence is TGTGCCAGCAGTGGCGGACTTAAGGGCCATGAGCAGTTCTTC.

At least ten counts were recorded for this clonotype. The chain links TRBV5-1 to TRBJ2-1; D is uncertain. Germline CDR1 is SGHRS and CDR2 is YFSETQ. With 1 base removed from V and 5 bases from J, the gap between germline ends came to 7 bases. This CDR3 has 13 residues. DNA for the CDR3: TGCGCCAGCAGCTTGATGGGTGACAATGAGCAGTTCTTC. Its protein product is CASSLMGDNEQFF.

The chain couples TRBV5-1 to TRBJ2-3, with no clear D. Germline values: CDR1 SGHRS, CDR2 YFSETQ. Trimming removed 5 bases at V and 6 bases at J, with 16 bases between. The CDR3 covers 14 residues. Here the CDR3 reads CASSLRLRRDTQYF. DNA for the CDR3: TGCGCCAGCAGTTTACGGTTGCGACGGGATACGCAGTATTTT.

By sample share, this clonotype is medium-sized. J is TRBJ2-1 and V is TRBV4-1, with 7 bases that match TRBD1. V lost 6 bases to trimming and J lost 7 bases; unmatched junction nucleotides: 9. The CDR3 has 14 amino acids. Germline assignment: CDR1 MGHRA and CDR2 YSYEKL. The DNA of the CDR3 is TGCGCCAGCAGAAAGACAGGGATTGGGAATGAGCAGTTCTTC. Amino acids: CASRKTGIGNEQFF.

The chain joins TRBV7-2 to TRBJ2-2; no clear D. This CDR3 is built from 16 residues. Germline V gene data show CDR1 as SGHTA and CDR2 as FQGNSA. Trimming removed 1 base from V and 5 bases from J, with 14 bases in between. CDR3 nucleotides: TGTGCCAGCAGCTTAGGTTTATTCACGCGGACCGGGGAGCTGTTTTTT. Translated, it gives CASSLGLFTRTGELFF.

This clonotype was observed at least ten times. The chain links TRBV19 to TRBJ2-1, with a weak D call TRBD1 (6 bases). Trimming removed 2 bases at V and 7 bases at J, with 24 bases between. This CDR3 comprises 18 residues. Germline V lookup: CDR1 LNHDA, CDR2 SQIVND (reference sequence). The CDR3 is CASSIWILQGLSTNEQFF. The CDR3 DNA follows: TGTGCCAGTAGTATATGGATATTACAGGGCCTGAGCACAAATGAGCAGTTCTTC.

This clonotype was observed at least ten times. The CDR3 loop reads CSVPLASDTQYF. DNA for the CDR3: TGCAGCGTTCCACTAGCATCTGATACGCAGTATTTT. The chain uses TRBV29-1 and TRBJ2-3, with D possibly being TRBD2 (6 bases). The CDR3 totals 12 residues. Germline V gives CDR1 SQVTM, CDR2 ANQGSEA. V lost 5 bases, J lost 6 bases, and 12 bases lay in between.

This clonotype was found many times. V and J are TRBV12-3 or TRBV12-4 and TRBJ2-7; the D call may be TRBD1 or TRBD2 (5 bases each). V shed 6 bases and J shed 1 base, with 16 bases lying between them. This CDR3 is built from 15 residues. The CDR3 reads CASSEGGGTSYEQYF. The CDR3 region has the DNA TGTGCCAGCAGCGAGGGTGGGGGTACTTCCTACGAGCAGTACTTC.

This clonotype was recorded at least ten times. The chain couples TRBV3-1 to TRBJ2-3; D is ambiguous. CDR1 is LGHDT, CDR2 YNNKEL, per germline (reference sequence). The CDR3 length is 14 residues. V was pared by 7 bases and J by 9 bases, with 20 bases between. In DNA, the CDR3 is TGTGCCAGCACATTCTCCTACAACCTTGAAACGCAGTATTTT. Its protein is CASTFSYNLETQYF.

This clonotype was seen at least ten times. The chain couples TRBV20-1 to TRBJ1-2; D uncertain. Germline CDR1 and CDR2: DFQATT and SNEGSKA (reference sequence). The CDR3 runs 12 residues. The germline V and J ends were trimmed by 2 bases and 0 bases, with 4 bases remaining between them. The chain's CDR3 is CSARYANYGYTF. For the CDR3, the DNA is TGCAGTGCTAGATATGCTAACTATGGCTACACCTTC.

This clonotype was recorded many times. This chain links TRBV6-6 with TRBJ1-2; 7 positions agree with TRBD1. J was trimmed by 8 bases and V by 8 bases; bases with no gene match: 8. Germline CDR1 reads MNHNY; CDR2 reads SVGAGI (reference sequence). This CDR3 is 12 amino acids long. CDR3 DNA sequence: TGTGCCAGCGAGACAGGGACTAGCGGCTACACCTTC. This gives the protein CASETGTSGYTF.

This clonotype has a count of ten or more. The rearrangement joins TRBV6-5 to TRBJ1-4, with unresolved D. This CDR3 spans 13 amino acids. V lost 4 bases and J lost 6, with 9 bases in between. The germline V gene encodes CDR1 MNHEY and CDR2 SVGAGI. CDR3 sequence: CASSLVVDEKLFF. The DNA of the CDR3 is TGTGCCAGCAGTTTGGTGGTTGATGAAAAACTGTTTTTT.

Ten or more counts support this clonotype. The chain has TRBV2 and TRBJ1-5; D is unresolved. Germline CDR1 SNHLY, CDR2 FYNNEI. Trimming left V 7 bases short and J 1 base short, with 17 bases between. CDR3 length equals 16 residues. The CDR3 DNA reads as TGTGCCAGCAAGCAGTACGTGGGTAGAAGCAATCAGCCCCAGCATTTT. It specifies CASKQYVGRSNQPQHF. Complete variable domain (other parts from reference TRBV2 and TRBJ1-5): EPEVTQTPSHQVTQMGQEVILRCVPISNHLYFYWYRQILGQKVEFLVSFYNNEISEKSEIFDDQFSVERPDGSNFTLKIRSTKLEDSAMYFCASKQYVGRSNQPQHFGDGTRLSIL.

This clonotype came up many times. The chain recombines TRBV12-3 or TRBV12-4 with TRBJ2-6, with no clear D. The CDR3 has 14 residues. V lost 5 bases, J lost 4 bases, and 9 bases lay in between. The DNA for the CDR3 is TGTGCCAGCAGTCTCCAGTCCGGGGCCAACGTCCTGACTTTC. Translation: CASSLQSGANVLTF.

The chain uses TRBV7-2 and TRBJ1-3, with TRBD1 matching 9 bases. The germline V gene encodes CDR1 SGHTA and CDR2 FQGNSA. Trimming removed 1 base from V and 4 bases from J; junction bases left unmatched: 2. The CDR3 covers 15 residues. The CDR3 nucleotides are TGTGCCAGCAGCTTAGGAGGGACAGGGGGAAACACCATATATTTT. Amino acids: CASSLGGTGGNTIYF.

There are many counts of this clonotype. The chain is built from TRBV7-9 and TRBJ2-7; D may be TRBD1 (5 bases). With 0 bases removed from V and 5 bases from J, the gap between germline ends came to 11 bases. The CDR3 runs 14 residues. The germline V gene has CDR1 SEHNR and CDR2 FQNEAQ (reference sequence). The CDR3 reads CASSLAFRDHEQYF. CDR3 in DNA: TGTGCCAGCAGCTTAGCGTTCAGGGATCACGAGCAGTACTTC. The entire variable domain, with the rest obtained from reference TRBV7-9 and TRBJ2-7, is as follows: DTGVSQNPRHKITKRGQNVTFRCDPISEHNRLYWYRQTLGQGPEFLTYFQNEAQLEKSRLLSDRFSAERPKGSFSTLEIQRTEQGDSAMYLCASSLAFRDHEQYFGPGTRLTVT.

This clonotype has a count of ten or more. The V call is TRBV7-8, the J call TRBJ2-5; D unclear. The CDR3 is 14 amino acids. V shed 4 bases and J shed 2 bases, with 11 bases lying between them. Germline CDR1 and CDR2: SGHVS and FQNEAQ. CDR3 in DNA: TGTGCCAGCAGCTCACGGCCTACGCAAGAGACCCAGTACTTC. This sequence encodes CASSSRPTQETQYF. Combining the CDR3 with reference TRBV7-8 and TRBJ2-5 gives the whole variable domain GAGVSQSPRYKVAKRGQDVALRCDPISGHVSLFWYQQALGQGPEFLTYFQNEAQLDKSGLPSDRFFAERPEGSVSTLKIQRTQQEDSAVYLCASSSRPTQETQYFGPGTRLLVL.

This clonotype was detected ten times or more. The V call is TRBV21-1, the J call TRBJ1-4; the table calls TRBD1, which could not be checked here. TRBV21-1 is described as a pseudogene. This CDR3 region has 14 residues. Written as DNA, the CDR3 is TGTGCCAGCAGCTCGGACAGGGAAAATGAAAAACTGTTTTTT. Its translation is CASSSDRENEKLFF.

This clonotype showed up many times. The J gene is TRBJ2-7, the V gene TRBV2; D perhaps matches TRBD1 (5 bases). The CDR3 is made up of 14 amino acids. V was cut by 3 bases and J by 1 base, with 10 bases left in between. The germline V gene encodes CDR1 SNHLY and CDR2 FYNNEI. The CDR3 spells CASSEFDSSYEQYF. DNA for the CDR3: TGTGCCAGCAGTGAGTTTGACAGTTCCTACGAGCAGTACTTC. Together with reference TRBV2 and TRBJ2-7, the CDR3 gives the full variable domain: EPEVTQTPSHQVTQMGQEVILRCVPISNHLYFYWYRQILGQKVEFLVSFYNNEISEKSEIFDDQFSVERPDGSNFTLKIRSTKLEDSAMYFCASSEFDSSYEQYFGPGTRLTVT.

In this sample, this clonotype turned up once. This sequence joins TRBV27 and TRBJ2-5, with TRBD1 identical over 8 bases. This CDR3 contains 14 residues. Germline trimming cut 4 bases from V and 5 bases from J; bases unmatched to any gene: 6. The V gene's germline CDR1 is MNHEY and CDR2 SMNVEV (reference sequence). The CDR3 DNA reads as TGTGCCAGCAGTTCCGGACAGGGTGGTGAGACCCAGTACTTC. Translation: CASSSGQGGETQYF.

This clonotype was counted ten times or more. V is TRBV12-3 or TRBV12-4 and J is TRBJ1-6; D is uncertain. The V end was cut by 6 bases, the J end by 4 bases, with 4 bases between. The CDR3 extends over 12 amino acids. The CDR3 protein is CASRRYNSPLHF. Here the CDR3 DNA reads TGTGCCAGCAGGCGATATAATTCACCCCTCCACTTT.

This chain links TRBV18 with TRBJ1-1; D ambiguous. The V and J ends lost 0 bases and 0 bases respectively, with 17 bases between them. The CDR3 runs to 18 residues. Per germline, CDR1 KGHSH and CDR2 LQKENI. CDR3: CASSPPLLTGHMNTEAFF. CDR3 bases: TGTGCCAGCTCACCACCCCTATTGACCGGGCACATGAACACTGAAGCTTTCTTT.

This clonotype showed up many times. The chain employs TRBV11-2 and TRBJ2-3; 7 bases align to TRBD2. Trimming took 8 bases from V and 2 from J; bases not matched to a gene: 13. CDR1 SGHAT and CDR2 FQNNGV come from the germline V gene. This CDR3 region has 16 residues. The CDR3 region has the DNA TGTGCCAGCGGTATCCCTAAGCGGGATTACACAGATACGCAGTATTTT. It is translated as CASGIPKRDYTDTQYF.